Listed below are T cell receptor beta chains from one sample, sequenced in a study of T-cell reconstitution after alpha-beta-depleted transplantation in children. TCRdb recomputed calls from the PCR reads with MiXCR, one row per CDR3 protein. The profile shows approximately 270,000 distinct CDR3 sequences, 9.9% of them singletons. This sample comprised PBMCs from the stem cell graft donor, obtained from the stem cell graft. All receptors derive from a human donor who donated a stem cell graft to a child with SCID. Each CDR3 is given with its conserved first and last residue. A row's size may be missing; if present it is once, few, many or a size class.

V gene	J gene	CDR3 length	clone size	CDR3 protein
TRBV20-1	TRBJ2-3	13	NA	CSAREGRGDTQYF
TRBV7-9	TRBJ2-1	16	many	CASSSLDSGDYNEQFF
TRBV12-3/TRBV12-4	TRBJ1-2	14	few	CASRGTEFLYGYTF
TRBV5-1	TRBJ2-7	15	few	CASSPGSGVIYEQYF
TRBV27	TRBJ1-1	13	many	CASRQQGRTEAFF
TRBV27	TRBJ1-6	15	NA	CASSQFVQTDSPLHF
TRBV7-9	TRBJ2-7	11	NA	CASSQESEQYF
TRBV6-5	TRBJ2-4	14	NA	CASSYREAKNIQYF
TRBV6-1	TRBJ2-7	16	NA	CASSTLGQVASDEQYF
TRBV10-3	TRBJ1-1	14	NA	CAIRTKQKNTEAFF
TRBV9	TRBJ2-1	16	NA	CASSGGMGLGYNEQFF
TRBV11-1	TRBJ2-6	19	few	CASSASIQGTFSGANVLTF
TRBV7-9	TRBJ1-2	13	few	CASRQTGARGYTF
TRBV9	TRBJ2-7	13	once	CASSAPPPGEQYF
TRBV12-3/TRBV12-4	TRBJ2-5	14	few	CASRPGGLGETQYF
TRBV5-1	TRBJ1-4	13	NA	CASSLSQGLKLFF
TRBV12-3/TRBV12-4	TRBJ2-7	11	many	CASSPGGEQYF
TRBV14	TRBJ2-1	13	NA	CASSQGLENEQFF
TRBV6-6	TRBJ2-7	11	NA	CASGTGVEQYF
TRBV12-3/TRBV12-4	TRBJ1-1	13	many	CASDNGEDTEAFF
TRBV27	TRBJ2-2	18	few	CASSLKYRGGLDTGELFF
TRBV5-1	TRBJ2-1	17	NA	CASSYSGTSGVYNEQFF
TRBV7-9	TRBJ2-2	15	few	CASSGGPDGTGELFF
TRBV20-1	TRBJ2-7	17	few	CSALRTSGGRSSYGQYF
TRBV12-3/TRBV12-4	TRBJ1-2	13	few	CASSLAGARGYTF
TRBV20-1	TRBJ2-4	15	NA	CSARPGQRAKNIQYF
TRBV12-3/TRBV12-4	TRBJ2-5	15	NA	CASSLDGQYQETQYF
TRBV9	TRBJ2-5	17	few	CASSVRADTLSGETQYF
TRBV6-5	TRBJ2-5	14	few	CASSYGTGVETQYF
TRBV7-9	TRBJ1-5	15	NA	CASSHGPISNQPQHF
TRBV5-1	TRBJ2-1	19	NA	CASSLLTTSGTGLYNEQFF
TRBV6-1	TRBJ2-3	14	many	CASRDTGLTDTQYF
TRBV6-1	TRBJ1-4	15	NA	CASRNRGAGNEKLFF
TRBV6-4	TRBJ1-5	14	few	CASSDMRGNQPQHF
TRBV7-8	TRBJ2-7	16	NA	CASSSLDRGRLYEQYF
TRBV20-1	TRBJ1-1	13	few	CSARPGLGTEAFF
TRBV11-2	TRBJ2-7	14	NA	CASSSYRGVYEQYF
TRBV6-2/TRBV6-3	TRBJ1-4	16	NA	CASSLTPSSANEKLFF
TRBV4-2	TRBJ2-7	16	NA	CASSQETGGSPYEQYF
TRBV9	TRBJ2-3	16	few	CASSTSSGGSTDTQYF
TRBV29-1	TRBJ2-6	14	once	CSVGPEAGANVLTF
TRBV12-3/TRBV12-4	TRBJ2-1	14	few	CASRLAGLYNEQFF
TRBV20-1	TRBJ2-7	14	NA	CSARSPRSPYEQYF
TRBV10-3	TRBJ2-3	17	NA	CAISESPTGTSTDTQYF
TRBV7-9	TRBJ1-2	15	few	CASSPGTGISYGYTF
TRBV12-5	TRBJ1-5	21	many	CASGLVARARIRGYSNQPQHF
TRBV18	TRBJ2-7	18	NA	CASSFAQGGGAKSYEQYF
TRBV9	TRBJ2-3	16	NA	CASSVVGRVGTDTQYF
TRBV19	TRBJ2-7	17	few	CASSTRTGARISYEQYF
TRBV7-2	TRBJ1-1	14	NA	CASSRGGMNTEAFF
TRBV7-9	TRBJ1-5	15	NA	CASSQPTGSNQPQHF
TRBV25-1	TRBJ2-1	12	NA	CASRTEYNEQFF
TRBV5-1	TRBJ2-5	17	NA	CASSLGEYRGRIETQYF
TRBV7-8	TRBJ2-7	17	NA	CASSSRSDRGHTYEQYF
TRBV5-6	TRBJ1-2	12	few	CASSLAGQGYTF
TRBV12-3/TRBV12-4	TRBJ1-1	16	many	CASSLSFLPGSTEAFF
TRBV24-1	TRBJ2-5	12	NA	CATNTGGETQYF
TRBV5-6	TRBJ1-6	10	NA	CAPGKTPLHF
TRBV7-9	TRBJ2-7	14	NA	CASSLGDQPYEQYF
TRBV15	TRBJ2-5	14	few	CATSLPTSVETQYF